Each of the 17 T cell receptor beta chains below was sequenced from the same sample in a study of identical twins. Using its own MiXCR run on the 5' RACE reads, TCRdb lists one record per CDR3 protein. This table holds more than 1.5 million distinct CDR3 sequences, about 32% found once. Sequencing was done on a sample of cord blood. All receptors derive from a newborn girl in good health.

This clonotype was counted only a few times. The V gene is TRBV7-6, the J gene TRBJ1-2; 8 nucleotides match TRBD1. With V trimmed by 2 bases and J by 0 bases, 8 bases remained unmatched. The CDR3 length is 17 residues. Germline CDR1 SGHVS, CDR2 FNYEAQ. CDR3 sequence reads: CASSLYARGPTNYGYTF. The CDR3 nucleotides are TGTGCCAGCAGCTTATATGCCAGGGGGCCCACTAACTATGGCTACACCTTC.

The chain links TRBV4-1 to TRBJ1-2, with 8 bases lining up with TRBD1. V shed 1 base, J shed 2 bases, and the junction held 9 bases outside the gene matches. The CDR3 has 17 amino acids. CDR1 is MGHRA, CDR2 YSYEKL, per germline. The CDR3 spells CASSQVLSDRENYGYTF. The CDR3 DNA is TGCGCCAGCAGCCAAGTCCTCTCGGACAGGGAAAACTATGGCTACACCTTC.

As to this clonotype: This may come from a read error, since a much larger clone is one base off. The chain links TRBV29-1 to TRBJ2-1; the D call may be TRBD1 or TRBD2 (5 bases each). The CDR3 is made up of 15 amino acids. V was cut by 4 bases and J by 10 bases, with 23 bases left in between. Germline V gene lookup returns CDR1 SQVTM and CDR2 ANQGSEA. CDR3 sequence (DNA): TGCAGCGTTGTAAGTGGGGACGATGGCTCCTACGAGCAGTTCTTC. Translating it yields CSVVSGDDGSYEQFF.

The CDR3 region has the DNA TGTGCCAGCTCACCACCACAGGAACCTACGAGAAGGCAGTACTTC. Its protein is CASSPPQEPTRRQYF. The J gene is TRBJ2-7, the V gene TRBV18, with D maybe TRBD1 (5 bases). Between the trimmed V and J ends, which lost 0 bases and 9 bases, there was a span of 18 bases. The CDR3 extends over 15 amino acids. Germline CDR1 is KGHSH and CDR2 is LQKENI.

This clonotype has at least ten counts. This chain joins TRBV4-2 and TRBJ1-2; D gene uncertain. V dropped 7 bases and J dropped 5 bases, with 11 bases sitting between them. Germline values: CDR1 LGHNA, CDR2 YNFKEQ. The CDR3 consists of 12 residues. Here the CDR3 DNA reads TGTGCCAGCAAGCACAGAACATATGGCTACACCTTC. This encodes CASKHRTYGYTF.

CDR3 nucleotides: TGTGCCAGCAGTCGGGACGGATTCGCCTACGAGCAGTACTTC. Amino acid sequence: CASSRDGFAYEQYF. The rearrangement joins TRBV2 to TRBJ2-7; possibly TRBD1 or TRBD2 for D (5 bases each). The CDR3 is made up of 14 amino acids. Between the trimmed V and J ends, which lost 5 bases and 2 bases, there was a span of 13 bases. Germline CDR1 and CDR2: SNHLY and FYNNEI.

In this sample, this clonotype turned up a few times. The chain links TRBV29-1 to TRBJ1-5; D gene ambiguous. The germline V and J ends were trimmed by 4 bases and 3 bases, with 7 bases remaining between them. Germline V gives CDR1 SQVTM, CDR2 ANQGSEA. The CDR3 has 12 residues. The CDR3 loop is CSVGSFNQPQHF. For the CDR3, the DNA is TGCAGCGTTGGATCCTTCAATCAGCCCCAGCATTTT.

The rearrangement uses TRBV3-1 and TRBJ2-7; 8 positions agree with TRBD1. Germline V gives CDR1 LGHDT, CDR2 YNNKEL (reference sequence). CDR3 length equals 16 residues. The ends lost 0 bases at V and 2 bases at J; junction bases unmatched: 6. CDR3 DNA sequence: TGTGCCAGCAGCCAAGATCCGACAGGGGTCCCCTACGAGCAGTACTTC. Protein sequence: CASSQDPTGVPYEQYF.

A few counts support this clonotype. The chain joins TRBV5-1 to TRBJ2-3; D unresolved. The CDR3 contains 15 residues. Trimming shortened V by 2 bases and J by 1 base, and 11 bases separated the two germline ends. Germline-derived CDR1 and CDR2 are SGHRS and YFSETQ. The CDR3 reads CASSFSTWGTDTQYF. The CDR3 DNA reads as TGCGCCAGCAGCTTTAGTACTTGGGGCACAGATACGCAGTATTTT. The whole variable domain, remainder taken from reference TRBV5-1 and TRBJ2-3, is KAGVTQTPRYLIKTRGQQVTLSCSPISGHRSVSWYQQTPGQGLQFLFEYFSETQRNKGNFPGRFSGRQFSNSRSEMNVSTLELGDSALYLCASSFSTWGTDTQYFGPGTRLTVL.

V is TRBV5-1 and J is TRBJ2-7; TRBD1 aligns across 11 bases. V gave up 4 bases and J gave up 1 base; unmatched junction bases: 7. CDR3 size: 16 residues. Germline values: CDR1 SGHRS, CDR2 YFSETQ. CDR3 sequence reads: CASSLPGDRGSYEQYF. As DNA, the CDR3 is TGCGCCAGCAGCCTTCCGGGGGACAGGGGGTCCTACGAGCAGTACTTC.

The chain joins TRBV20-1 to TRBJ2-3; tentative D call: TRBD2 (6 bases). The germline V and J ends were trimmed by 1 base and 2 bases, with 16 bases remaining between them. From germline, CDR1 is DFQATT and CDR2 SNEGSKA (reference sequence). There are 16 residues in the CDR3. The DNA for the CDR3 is TGCAGTGCTAGAGCGCCCCGACTAGTTGACACAGATACGCAGTATTTT. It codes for CSARAPRLVDTDTQYF.

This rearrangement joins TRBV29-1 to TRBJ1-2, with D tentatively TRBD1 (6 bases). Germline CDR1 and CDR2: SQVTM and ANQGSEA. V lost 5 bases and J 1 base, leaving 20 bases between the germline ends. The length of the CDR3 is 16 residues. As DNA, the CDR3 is TGCAGCGTTCAACAGGGAGTTGGGGGTTGTAACTATGGCTACACCTTC. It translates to CSVQQGVGGCNYGYTF.

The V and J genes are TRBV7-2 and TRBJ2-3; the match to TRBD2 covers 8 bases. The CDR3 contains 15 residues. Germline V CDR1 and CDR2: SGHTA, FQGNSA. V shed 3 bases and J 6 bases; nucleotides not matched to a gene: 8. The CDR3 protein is CASSFGRGGRDTQYF. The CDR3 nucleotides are TGTGCCAGCAGCTTTGGACGGGGGGGCCGGGATACGCAGTATTTT. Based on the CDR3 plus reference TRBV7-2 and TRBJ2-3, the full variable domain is GAGVSQSPSNKVTEKGKDVELRCDPISGHTALYWYRQSLGQGLEFLIYFQGNSAPDKSGLPSDRFSAERTGGSVSTLTIQRTQQEDSAVYLCASSFGRGGRDTQYFGPGTRLTVL.

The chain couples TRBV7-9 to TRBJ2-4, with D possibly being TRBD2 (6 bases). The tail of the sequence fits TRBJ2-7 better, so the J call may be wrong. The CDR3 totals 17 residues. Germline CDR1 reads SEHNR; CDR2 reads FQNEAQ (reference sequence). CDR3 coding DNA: TGTGCCAGCAGCTTAATGATTGGACGACAGCGGGCCTACGAGCAGTACTTC. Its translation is CASSLMIGRQRAYEQYF.

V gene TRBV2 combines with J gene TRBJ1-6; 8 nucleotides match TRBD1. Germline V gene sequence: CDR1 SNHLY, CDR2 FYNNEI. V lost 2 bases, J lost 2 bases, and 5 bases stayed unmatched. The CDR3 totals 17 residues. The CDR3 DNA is TGTGCCAGCAGTGAATTCGGACAGGGACCCTATAATTCACCCCTCCACTTT. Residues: CASSEFGQGPYNSPLHF.

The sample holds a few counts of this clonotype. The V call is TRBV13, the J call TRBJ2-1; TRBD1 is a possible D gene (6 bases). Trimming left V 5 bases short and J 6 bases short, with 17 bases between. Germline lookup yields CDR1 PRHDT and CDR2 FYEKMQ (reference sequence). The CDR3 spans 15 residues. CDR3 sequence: CASSERQEVRNEQFF. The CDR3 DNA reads TGTGCCAGCAGCGAGCGACAGGAGGTTCGCAATGAGCAGTTCTTC.

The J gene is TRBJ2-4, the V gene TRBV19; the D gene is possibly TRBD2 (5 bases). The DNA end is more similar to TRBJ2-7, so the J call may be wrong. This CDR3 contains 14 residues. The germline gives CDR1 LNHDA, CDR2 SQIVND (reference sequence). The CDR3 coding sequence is TGTGCCAGTAGTATTACCGGACTCATCTACGAGCAGTACTTC. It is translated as CASSITGLIYEQYF.